Given below is one T cell receptor (beta chain) in context. Its target is not known. PCR used 60 Vbeta primers and 13 Jbeta primers. The table came from immunoSEQ multiplex PCR; TCRdb's copy has only in-frame clones and leaves some out. This table holds about 75,000 clones. The sample belongs to a study of cytomegalovirus exposure and HLA in healthy donors. Study-level information: T cells numbering about 180 million yielded more than 100 million unique TCR beta sequences in an earlier analysis. Study-wide points: As a later analysis revealed, most CMV-associated TCR beta chains appeared HLA-restricted. Later findings reportedly placed an Asian-associated ancestry cluster below the approximately 650-donor mean for N-insertions.

The CDR3 consists of 16 residues. Trimming took 0 bases from V and 0 from J, leaving 12 bases between them. CDR1 and CDR2 (germline): SGHDT, YYEEEE. The sample consisted of PBMCs. The chain uses TRBV5-6 and TRBJ1-1; D is perhaps TRBD1 (6 bases). The sequence was collected from a man younger than 35 in good health and CMV-seropositive. The CDR3 coding sequence is TGTGCCAGCAGCTTGGGACAGGTACTCATGAACACTGAAGCTTTCTTT. It codes for CASSLGQVLMNTEAFF.